These T cell receptor beta chains were read from a single sample in a study of T cells in Graves' hyperthyroidism and ophthalmopathy. One entry per CDR3 protein, called by TCRdb with MiXCR from the multiplex PCR reads. Of roughly 500,000 distinct CDR3 sequences detected, 46% appear once; the ten largest clones hold 19%. Sequencing was performed on peripheral blood or thyroid tissue (not recorded which). These receptors all come from an adult woman with Graves' disease, either hyperthyroidism or ophthalmopathy (not recorded which). Both conserved end residues are part of each CDR3. A D gene is named only where the DNA matches it firmly. Only some rows state a clone size, as once, few, many or a class for expanded clones.

V gene	D gene	J gene	clone size	CDR3 DNA	CDR3 protein
TRBV5-1	TRBD2	TRBJ2-7	many	TGCGCCAGCAGAGTATTAGCGGGAAACATCCACGAGCAGTACTTC	CASRVLAGNIHEQYF
TRBV29-1	TRBD2	TRBJ2-5	.	TGCAGCGTGGCTACACCGGAAGCGGGGGAGCAAGAGACCCAGTACTTC	CSVATPEAGEQETQYF
TRBV19	TRBD2	TRBJ2-5	.	TGTGCCAGTAGTATTGGACTAGCAGGAGAGACCCAGTACTTC	CASSIGLAGETQYF
TRBV25-1	.	TRBJ2-2	.	TGTGCCAGCAGTGAATATATGGGCACCGGGGAGCTGTTTTTT	CASSEYMGTGELFF
TRBV7-2	.	TRBJ1-1	.	TGTGCCAGCAGCCTAACCCGGGCGGTGTACACTGAAGCTTTCTTT	CASSLTRAVYTEAFF
TRBV19	.	TRBJ1-1	many	TGTGCCAGTAGTATAGATTGGGAAGGGGGCACTGAAGCTTTCTTT	CASSIDWEGGTEAFF
TRBV25-1	TRBD1	TRBJ1-6	.	TGTGCCAGCAGAGTGACAGGGGGACAGGGTTCACCCCTCCACTTT	CASRVTGGQGSPLHF
TRBV20-1	.	TRBJ2-3	few	TGCAGTGCTAGGTTTGAGCGTGAAAAGTATTTT	CSARFEREKYF
TRBV11-2	.	TRBJ1-3	few	TGTGCCAGCAGCTCCCTGGACGTAAGCTCTGGAAACACCATATATTTT	CASSSLDVSSGNTIYF
TRBV12-3/TRBV12-4	.	TRBJ1-6	many	TGTGCCAGCAGTTTAATGGCTTCTTCACCCCTCCACTTT	CASSLMASSPLHF
TRBV25-1	TRBD2	TRBJ2-2	many	TGTGCCAGCAGTTTAGCGGGAGATGACGGGGAGCTGTTTTTT	CASSLAGDDGELFF
TRBV29-1	.	TRBJ2-3	.	TGCAGCGTTGAAGCCGGGGCATACACAGATACGCAGTATTTT	CSVEAGAYTDTQYF
TRBV7-2	.	TRBJ1-6	.	TGTGCCAGCAGCTTAGTCGCAGGGTCGGGTTCACCCCTCCACTTT	CASSLVAGSGSPLHF
TRBV7-9	TRBD1	TRBJ1-1	.	TGTGCCAGCAGCCTCCAGGGGGAGGGCACTGAAGCTTTCTTT	CASSLQGEGTEAFF
TRBV27	TRBD1	TRBJ2-7	.	TGTGCCAGCAGTTCAGGGGGGACAGGGGTATTCTTGGGCGAGCAGTACTTC	CASSSGGTGVFLGEQYF
TRBV20-1	.	TRBJ2-7	many	TGCAGCCCAGCACACCACTACGAGCAGTACTTC	CSPAHHYEQYF
TRBV20-1	.	TRBJ1-4	.	TGCAGTGCTAGTGGGGGAGACCCGGAAAAACTGTTTTTT	CSASGGDPEKLFF
TRBV9	.	TRBJ1-1	many	TGTGCCAGCAGTGTTAACAGGAACACTGAAGCTTTCTTT	CASSVNRNTEAFF
TRBV4-1	TRBD2	TRBJ2-5	many	TGCGCCAGCAGCACTCCGGGACTAGCGGGCCAAGAGACCCAGTACTTC	CASSTPGLAGQETQYF
TRBV12-3/TRBV12-4	TRBD1	TRBJ1-4	.	TGTGCCAGCAGTCCCGGGGTCGACAGGGAGGGCGAAAAACTGTTTTTT	CASSPGVDREGEKLFF
TRBV7-2	.	TRBJ1-5	few	TGTGCCAGCAGTGTCTTGGGGGGCAATCAGCCCCAGCATTTT	CASSVLGGNQPQHF
TRBV9	.	TRBJ1-3	.	TGTGCCAGCAGCGGCTCCAGCACTGGAAACACCATATATTTT	CASSGSSTGNTIYF
TRBV29-1	.	TRBJ2-7	.	TGCAGCGTTGTTGCGGCGAGCTCCTACGAGCAGTACTTC	CSVVAASSYEQYF
TRBV2	.	TRBJ1-1	.	TGTGCCAGCAGGAGGGGAGGGGAGGGTTTAGCTGAAGCTTTCTTT	CASRRGGEGLAEAFF
TRBV5-1	.	TRBJ1-2	many	TGCGCCAGCAGCTTGGCCAGGAATGGCTACACCTTC	CASSLARNGYTF
TRBV11-2	.	TRBJ1-2	many	TGTGCCAGCAGCTTAGTTCGGGGCAGGCCCAAGGACTATGGCTACACCTTC	CASSLVRGRPKDYGYTF
TRBV19	.	TRBJ1-4	.	TGTGCCAGTGCCTCCCACAGGGTTGAAGAAAAACTGTTTTTT	CASASHRVEEKLFF
TRBV7-8	.	TRBJ2-5	many	TGTGCCAGCAGCTCCGGGGTTCAAGAGACCCAGTACTTC	CASSSGVQETQYF
TRBV4-1	.	TRBJ2-5	many	TGCGCCAGCAGCCAACCGCCGGGAGAGACCCAGTACTTC	CASSQPPGETQYF
TRBV7-7	.	TRBJ2-6	few	TGTGCTAGCTTAGGCCTCCCTGGGGCCAACGTCCTGACTTTC	CASLGLPGANVLTF
TRBV20-1	.	TRBJ2-7	many	TGCAGTGCTAGAGACCCCAGCGCGTTCGGGTACTTC	CSARDPSAFGYF
TRBV20-1	.	TRBJ2-6	.	TGCAGTGCGGGGACGGTGATGAACACTGAAGCTTTC	CSAGTVMNTEAF
TRBV7-9	.	TRBJ2-2	.	TGTGCCAGCAGCTTGATATCGGCAGGGGAGCTGTTTTTT	CASSLISAGELFF
TRBV20-1	.	TRBJ1-2	.	TGCAGTGCTAGAGATGCCAGGGGTCCTAACTATGGCTACACCTTC	CSARDARGPNYGYTF
TRBV12-3/TRBV12-4	TRBD1	TRBJ1-2	many	TGTGCCAGCAGGGGCGGACAGGGGGCAATAGTTGGCTACACCTTC	CASRGGQGAIVGYTF
TRBV20-1	.	TRBJ1-6	.	TGCAGCGCTTCCTCGTGGGGGGGAGTCTCACCCCTCCACTTT	CSASSWGGVSPLHF
TRBV6-1	TRBD2	TRBJ2-7	many	TGTGCCAGCAGTGAACTAGCGGGAGGGCCAAAGTACTTC	CASSELAGGPKYF